This TCR beta chain was identified during a study of cytomegalovirus exposure and HLA in healthy donors. Findings and caveats of the study: A later analysis reportedly found fewer N-insertions in an Asian-associated ancestry cluster than the roughly 670-donor mean. Follow-up analysis seemed to connect common viral pathogens with several of the most significant clusters identified. Association of a missense DCLRE1C variant with TCR beta V- and J-gene trimming was reported in a later analysis.

Trimming left V 11 bases short and J 0 bases short, with 14 bases between. Germline V gene lookup returns CDR1 SNHLY and CDR2 FYNNEI. This CDR3 spans 14 amino acids. With regard to this clone: No antigen is known for it.

PCR used 60 Vbeta primers and 13 Jbeta primers. Some clones are missing from TCRdb's copy, which holds only in-frame ones; the method was immunoSEQ multiplex PCR. The sample comprises 100,000 or so clones, about three quarters of which are singletons, and about 3.5% rests with the top ten. This chain joins TRBV2 and TRBJ2-4, with D possibly being TRBD1 (6 bases). The TCR originated in a man aged 35 to 55 in good health and CMV-seronegative. The sequenced sample was PBMCs. The CDR3 is CAVRTESAKNIQYF. The CDR3 DNA follows: TGTGCCGTAAGGACAGAATCAGCCAAAAACATTCAGTACTTC.